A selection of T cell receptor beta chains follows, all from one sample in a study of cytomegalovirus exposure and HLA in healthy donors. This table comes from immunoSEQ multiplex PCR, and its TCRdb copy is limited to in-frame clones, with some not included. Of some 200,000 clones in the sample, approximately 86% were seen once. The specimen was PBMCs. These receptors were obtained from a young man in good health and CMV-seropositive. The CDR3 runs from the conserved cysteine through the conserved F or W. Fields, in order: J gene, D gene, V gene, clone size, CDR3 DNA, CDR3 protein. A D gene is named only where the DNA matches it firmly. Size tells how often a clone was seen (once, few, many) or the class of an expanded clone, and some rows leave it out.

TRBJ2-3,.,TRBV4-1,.,TGCGCCAGCAGCCAAGTCGGGGCGGATACGCAGTATTTT,CASSQVGADTQYF
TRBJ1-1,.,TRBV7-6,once,TGTGCCAGCAGCTTAGCGGAAGGGGGCACTGAAGCTTTCTTT,CASSLAEGGTEAFF
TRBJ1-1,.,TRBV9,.,TGTGCCAGCAGCGCTGACAGGCAAGGCACTGAAGCTTTCTTT,CASSADRQGTEAFF
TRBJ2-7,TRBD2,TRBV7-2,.,TGTGCCAGCAGCTTGGGACTAGCGGGAGTAACAGAGCAGTACTTC,CASSLGLAGVTEQYF
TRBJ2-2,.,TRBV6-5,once,TGTGCCAGCAGTCAGGGGGACTACACCGGGGAGCTGTTTTTT,CASSQGDYTGELFF
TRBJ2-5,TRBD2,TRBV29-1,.,TGCAGCGTTGATGCTAAGGGACTAGGGGGACCGGAGACCCAGTACTTC,CSVDAKGLGGPETQYF
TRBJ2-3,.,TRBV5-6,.,TGTGCCAGCAGCGATGGACTATATACGCAGTATTTT,CASSDGLYTQYF
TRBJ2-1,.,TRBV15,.,TGTGCCACCAGCAGCCGAGGGTTGAGCAATGAGCAGTTCTTC,CATSSRGLSNEQFF
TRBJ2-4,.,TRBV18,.,TGTGCCAGCTCACTGGAAACAGGATCACCACTAGCCAAAAACATTCAGTACTTC,CASSLETGSPLAKNIQYF
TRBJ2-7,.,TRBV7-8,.,TGTGCCAGCAGCTTCGACAGTCACTACGAGCAGTACTTC,CASSFDSHYEQYF
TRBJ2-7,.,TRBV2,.,TGTGCCAGCAGTGAAGATAGGGTATCCTACGAGCAGTACTTC,CASSEDRVSYEQYF
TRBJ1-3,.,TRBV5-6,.,TGTGCCAGCAGCAAGGGGATGGGAAACACCATATATTTT,CASSKGMGNTIYF
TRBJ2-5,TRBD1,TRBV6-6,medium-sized,TGTGCCAGCACCGGCCCTGGACAGGGGGAGACCCAGTACTTC,CASTGPGQGETQYF
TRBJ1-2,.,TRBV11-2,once,TGTGCCAGCTCAGAGGCCGACTATGGCTACACCTTC,CASSEADYGYTF
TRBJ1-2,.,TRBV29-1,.,TGCAGCGTTGAGGGATTCCTTGATGGCTACACCTTC,CSVEGFLDGYTF
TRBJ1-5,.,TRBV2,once,TGTGCCAGCAGTGATTGGTTAACTAATCAGCCCCAGCATTTT,CASSDWLTNQPQHF
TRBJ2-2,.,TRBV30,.,TGTGCCTGGAGTAGCGTTAACACCGGGGAGCTGTTTTTT,CAWSSVNTGELFF
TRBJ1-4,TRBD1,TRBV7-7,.,TGTGCCAGCAGCTCCGACAGGGGTGAAAAACTGTTTTTT,CASSSDRGEKLFF
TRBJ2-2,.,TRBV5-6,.,TGTGCCAGCAGCGGGGACTTAGAGAACACCGGGGAGCTGTTTTTT,CASSGDLENTGELFF
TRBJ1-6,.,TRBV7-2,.,TGTGCCAGCAATTTGGGGAACCCGGGGGATGAACCCCTCCACTTT,CASNLGNPGDEPLHF
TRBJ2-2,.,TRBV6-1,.,TGTGCCAGCAGTGATACAGGTGGGGGGCCGATCACCGGGGAGCTGTTTTTT,CASSDTGGGPITGELFF
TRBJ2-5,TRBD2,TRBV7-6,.,TGTGCCAGCAGCGGGGAGGGGGAGACCCAGTACTTC,CASSGEGETQYF
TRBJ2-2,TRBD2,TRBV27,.,TGTGCCAGCAGTTTAGGGGGGGACCTATACACCGGGGAGCTGTTTTTT,CASSLGGDLYTGELFF
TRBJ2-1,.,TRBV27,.,TGTGCCAGCAGGCGAGACAGGAGTACCTACAATGAGCAGTTCTTC,CASRRDRSTYNEQFF
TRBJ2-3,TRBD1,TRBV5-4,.,TGTGCCAGCAGCTTGACAGGGACAGCCACAGATACGCAGTATTTT,CASSLTGTATDTQYF
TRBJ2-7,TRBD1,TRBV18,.,TGTGCCAGCTCACCACCGAGCACAGGGGCCGAGCAGTACTTC,CASSPPSTGAEQYF
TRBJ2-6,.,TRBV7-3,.,TGTGCCAGCAGCCCCCAACCCCGTGGGGCCAACGTCCTGACTTTC,CASSPQPRGANVLTF
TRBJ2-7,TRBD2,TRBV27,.,TGTGCCAGCAGCCCCAAGATAGCGGGGGGCCTCTTCTACGAGCAGTACTTC,CASSPKIAGGLFYEQYF
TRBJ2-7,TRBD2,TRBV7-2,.,TGTGCCAGCAGCCCCCGGCGGGAGCAGGGCGAGCAGTACTTC,CASSPRREQGEQYF
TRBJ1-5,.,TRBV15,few,TGTGCCACCAGCAGAGATGAAACGTCCCAGCATTTT,CATSRDETSQHF
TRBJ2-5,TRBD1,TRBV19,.,TGTGCCAGTAGTAAGGGGGCAAGAGAAGAGACCCAGTACTTC,CASSKGAREETQYF
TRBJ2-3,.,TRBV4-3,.,TGCGCCAGCAGCCAAGATTCCGGGGGCAGATTCATTGATACGCAGTATTTT,CASSQDSGGRFIDTQYF
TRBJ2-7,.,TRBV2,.,TGTGCCAGCAGTGAAGCGTTGGGAGTCCACGAGCAGTACTTC,CASSEALGVHEQYF
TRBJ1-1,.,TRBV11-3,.,TGTGCCAGCAGCTATAGGGAAGAAGCTTTCTTT,CASSYREEAFF
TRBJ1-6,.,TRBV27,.,TGTGCCAGCAGTTTACCTCAAGGGCCCCTCCACTTT,CASSLPQGPLHF
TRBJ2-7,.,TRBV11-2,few,TGTGCCAGCAGAAAAACAGGGAGAGGCGAGCAGTACTTC,CASRKTGRGEQYF
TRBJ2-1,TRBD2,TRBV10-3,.,TGTGCCATCAGTGATGTGGGAGGGCCTTACAATGAGCAGTTCTTC,CAISDVGGPYNEQFF
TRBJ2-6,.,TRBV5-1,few,TGCGCCAGCAGCTTGGGGAACTCTGGGGCCAACGTCCTGACTTTC,CASSLGNSGANVLTF
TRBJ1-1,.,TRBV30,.,TGTGCCTGGAGTGTAGCGGGCCGTAACACTGAAGCTTTCTTT,CAWSVAGRNTEAFF
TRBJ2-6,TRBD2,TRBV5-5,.,TGTGCCAGCAGCCCTTTAGCGGGGGCGGGAGGGGCCAACGTCCTGACTTTC,CASSPLAGAGGANVLTF
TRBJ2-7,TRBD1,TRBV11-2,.,TGTGCCAGCAGTAGGACAGGGGACGAGCAGTACTTC,CASSRTGDEQYF
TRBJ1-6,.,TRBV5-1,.,TGCGCCAGCAGCTTGGAGTATCAGGGCGGATCACCCCTCCACTTT,CASSLEYQGGSPLHF